The subject of this entry is one T cell receptor (beta chain). The sample holds other DNA sequences that translate to the same CDR3. This record comes from a study of blood T cell repertoires in COVID-19. Study as a whole: There were acute and convalescent COVID-19 samples, and they came from the United States, Italy and Spain. Nucleic acid was either cDNA or gDNA, and it came from T cells, B-cell-depleted T cells, or PBMCs.

The assay was immunoSEQ multiplex PCR, and TCRdb's table has in-frame clones only and misses some. The sample lists 150,000 to 200,000 clones, 65% to 80% occurring once. Germline V lookup: CDR1 SGHTA, CDR2 FQGNSA. V was clipped by 5 bases and J by 6 bases, with 14 bases between them. This CDR3 is 14 amino acids long. This TCR came from a woman aged 50 to 60 with acute COVID-19. The specimen sequenced was PBMCs or T cells enriched from blood (not recorded which). The chain uses TRBV7-2 and TRBJ1-5, with a possible D match to TRBD1 (5 bases). The CDR3 here is CASSGGDRSQPQHF. Written as DNA, the CDR3 is TGTGCCAGCAGCGGGGGGGATAGGAGTCAGCCCCAGCATTTT.